The next 2 T cell receptor beta chains were all read from a single sample in a study of blood T cell repertoires in COVID-19. This table comes from immunoSEQ multiplex PCR, and its TCRdb copy is limited to in-frame clones, with some not included. The sample consists of 96,000 or so clones, around 90% of them appearing once. Sequenced input: peripheral blood. The receptors derive from a human donor with COVID-19, enrolled during active disease. The donor label of this sample is uncertain.

V and J are TRBV10-1 and TRBJ2-1; 14 bases are shared with TRBD2. This CDR3 spans 14 amino acids. With 6 bases clipped from V and 15 bases from J, the junction kept 10 bases outside the gene matches. CDR1 and CDR2 from the germline V gene are WNHNN and SYGVQD (reference sequence). In nucleotides, the CDR3 is TGCGCCAGCAGCCAAGGACTAGCGGGAGGAGGCCCGTTCTTC. Its translation is CASSQGLAGGGPFF.

The chain is built from TRBV18 and TRBJ1-6, with 7 bases aligning to TRBD1. Trimming removed 2 bases from V and 6 bases from J; junction bases left unmatched: 4. CDR1 KGHSH and CDR2 LQKENI come from the germline V gene. The CDR3 has 15 amino acids. CDR3 amino acids: CASSPGPGGNSPLHF. The CDR3 region has the DNA TGTGCCAGCTCACCAGGGCCAGGGGGTAATTCACCCCTCCACTTT. The full variable domain, in which reference TRBV18 and TRBJ1-6 provide the parts outside the CDR3, is NAGVMQNPRHLVRRRGQEARLRCSPMKGHSHVYWYRQLPEEGLKFMVYLQKENIIDESGMPKERFSAEFPKEGPSILRIQQVVRGDSAAYFCASSPGPGGNSPLHFGNGTRLTVT.